This entry features one T cell receptor (beta chain) sequence. What it binds is not known. CDR1 is SEHNR, CDR2 FQNEAQ, per germline (reference sequence). The CDR3 covers 14 residues. The germline V and J ends were trimmed by 2 bases and 8 bases, with 13 bases remaining between them. Some clones are missing from TCRdb's copy, which holds only in-frame ones; the method was immunoSEQ multiplex PCR. This repertoire shows about 15,000 clones, around 83% found once; its top ten account for 20% to 25%. The record originates from a study of T cells in localized non-small cell lung cancer. Notes on the study in general: Across samples, adjacent lung featured a median roughly 62 of the top 100 tumor clones. Clonality of T cells reached its maximum in uninvolved adjacent lung, surpassing tumor. One tumor region alone was sequenced, and heterogeneity therefore remains possible.

The TCR originated in a female donor older than 55 with stage I squamous cell lung carcinoma. J is TRBJ1-3 and V is TRBV7-9; the D gene is possibly TRBD1 (5 bases). The sequenced sample was peripheral blood, obtained before any cancer treatment. The CDR3: CASSLMGTLDTIYF. CDR3 coding DNA: TGTGCCAGCAGCTTAATGGGGACCTTGGACACCATATATTTT.